This T cell receptor beta chain was profiled in a study of response to subunit inactivated influenza vaccine. TCRdb redid the calling of the RT-PCR reads with MiXCR, one entry per CDR3 protein. The table shows 860,000 or so distinct CDR3 sequences, with approximately 21% occurring only once. This clonotype was counted a few times. Germline V gives CDR1 SGDLS, CDR2 YYNGEE. Trimming removed 4 bases from V and 0 bases from J, with 17 bases in between. The CDR3 spans 16 residues. Sequences were derived from PBMCs from blood, sampled roughly 5 days after vaccination. The chain couples TRBV9 to TRBJ2-7, with D maybe TRBD1 (6 bases). The TCR sequence derives from a man aged 50-60 years who received an inactivated influenza vaccine. The CDR3 nucleotides are TGTGCCAGCAGCACTTCCGGGACACCTGCCTCCTACGAGCAGTACTTC. This encodes CASSTSGTPASYEQYF.